This is a list of T cell receptor beta chains from one sample in a study of blood T cell repertoires in COVID-19. TCRdb's copy holds only in-frame clones and misses some; the assay was immunoSEQ multiplex PCR. This sample has about 69,000 clones; roughly 85% occur once, and the top ten carry 1.5% to 2%. The sample comprised peripheral blood. The receptors were gathered from a man under 40 with acute or convalescent COVID-19. Each CDR3 is given with its conserved first and last residue. The D gene is left open where the match is weak.

. | TRBJ1-3 | TRBV19 | CATSPSRGDTIYF
. | TRBJ1-2 | TRBV6-5 | CASSYNKGSLDGYTF
. | TRBJ2-1 | TRBV7-2 | CASSRFGGGSYNEQFF
TRBD2 | TRBJ2-2 | TRBV5-4 | CASSLSGGAAGELFF
TRBD2 | TRBJ2-1 | TRBV9 | CASSERLAPYNEQFF
. | TRBJ2-7 | TRBV6-2/TRBV6-3 | CASSPTFSSYEQYF
TRBD2 | TRBJ2-3 | TRBV11-2 | CASSPERGGATQYF
. | TRBJ1-4 | TRBV19 | CASSIFGQPNEKLFF
. | TRBJ2-2 | TRBV30 | CAWRQGRRTGELFF
TRBD2 | TRBJ2-1 | TRBV3-1/TRBV3-2 | CASSQVGGADKNEQFF
. | TRBJ1-2 | TRBV18 | CASSPGQGDGYTF
TRBD2 | TRBJ2-3 | TRBV5-4 | CASSLTSGGTDTQYF
. | TRBJ1-1 | TRBV5-1 | CASSPGGQNTEAFF
. | TRBJ2-3 | TRBV11-1 | CASSAGLSTDTQYF
. | TRBJ1-1 | TRBV12-3/TRBV12-4 | CASSPGPTFEAFF
TRBD1 | TRBJ1-2 | TRBV4-3 | CASSQVHRGANYGYTF